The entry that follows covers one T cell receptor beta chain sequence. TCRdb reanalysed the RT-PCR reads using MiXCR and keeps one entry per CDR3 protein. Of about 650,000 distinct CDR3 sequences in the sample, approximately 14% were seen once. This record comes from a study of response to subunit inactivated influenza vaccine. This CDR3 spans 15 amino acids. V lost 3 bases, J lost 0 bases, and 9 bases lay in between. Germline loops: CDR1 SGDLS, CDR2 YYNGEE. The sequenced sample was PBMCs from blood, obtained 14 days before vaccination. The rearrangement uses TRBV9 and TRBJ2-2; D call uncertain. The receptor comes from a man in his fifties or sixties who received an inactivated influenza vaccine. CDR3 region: CASSANPANTGELFF. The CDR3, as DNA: TGTGCCAGCAGCGCCAATCCTGCGAACACCGGGGAGCTGTTTTTT. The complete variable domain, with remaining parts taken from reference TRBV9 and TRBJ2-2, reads DSGVTQTPKHLITATGQRVTLRCSPRSGDLSVYWYQQSLDQGLQFLIQYYNGEERAKGNILERFSAQQFPDLHSELNLSSLELGDSALYFCASSANPANTGELFFGEGSRLTVL.